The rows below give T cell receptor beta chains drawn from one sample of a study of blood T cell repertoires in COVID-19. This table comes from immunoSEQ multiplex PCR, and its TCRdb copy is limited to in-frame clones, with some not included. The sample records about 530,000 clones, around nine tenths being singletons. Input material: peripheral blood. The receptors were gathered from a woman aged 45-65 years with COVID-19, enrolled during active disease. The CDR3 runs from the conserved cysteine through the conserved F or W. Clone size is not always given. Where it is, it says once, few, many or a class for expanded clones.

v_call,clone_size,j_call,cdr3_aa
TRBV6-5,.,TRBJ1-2,CASSYSTQGMGGYTF
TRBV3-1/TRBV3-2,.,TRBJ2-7,CASSQRGYEQYF
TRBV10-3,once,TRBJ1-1,CAITPILNTEAFF
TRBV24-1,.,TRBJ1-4,CATSRTQPPF
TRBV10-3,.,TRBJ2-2,CAISEAYNTGELFF
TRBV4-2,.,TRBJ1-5,CASSQVNAINQPQHF
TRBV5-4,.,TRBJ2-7,CASSEDYYEQYF
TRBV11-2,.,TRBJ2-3,CASSSRLAGGRADTQYF
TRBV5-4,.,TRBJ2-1,CASSLFDEQFF
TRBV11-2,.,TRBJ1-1,CASSSGQGETEAFF
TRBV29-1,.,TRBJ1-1,CSAGSGQGNAFF
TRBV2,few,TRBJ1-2,CASSYLTALSGYTF
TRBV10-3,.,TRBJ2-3,CAITAGQGADTQYF
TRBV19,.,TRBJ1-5,CASTLTGGNQPQHF
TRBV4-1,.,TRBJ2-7,CASSQGIGGAYEQYF
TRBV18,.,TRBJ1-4,CASSPRQRNEKLFF
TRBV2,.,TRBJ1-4,CASSEASGWGEKLFF
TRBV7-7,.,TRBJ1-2,CASSLAPEWSWDGYTF
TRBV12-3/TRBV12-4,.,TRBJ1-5,CASTTGNQPQHF
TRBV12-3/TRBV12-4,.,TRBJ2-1,CASSFLYNEQFF
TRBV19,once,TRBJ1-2,CASSMYEQFYGYTF